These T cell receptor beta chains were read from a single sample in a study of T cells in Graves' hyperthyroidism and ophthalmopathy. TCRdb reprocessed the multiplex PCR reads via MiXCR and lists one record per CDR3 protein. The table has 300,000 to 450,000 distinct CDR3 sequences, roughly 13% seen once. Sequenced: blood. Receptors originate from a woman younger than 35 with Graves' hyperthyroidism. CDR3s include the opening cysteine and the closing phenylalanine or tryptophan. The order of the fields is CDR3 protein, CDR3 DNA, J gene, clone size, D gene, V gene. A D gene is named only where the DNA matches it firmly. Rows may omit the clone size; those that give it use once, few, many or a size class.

CASSYMDREDTEAFF | TGTGCCAGCAGTTATATGGACAGGGAGGATACTGAAGCTTTCTTT | TRBJ1-1 | many | TRBD1 | TRBV6-1
CASSLFLSGSHSGNTIYF | TGTGCCAGCAGTTTATTTTTGTCAGGTAGTCACTCTGGAAACACCATATATTTT | TRBJ1-3 | many | . | TRBV28
CASSFVLFSGANVLTF | TGTGCCAGCAGCTTTGTCCTTTTCTCTGGGGCCAACGTCCTGACTTTC | TRBJ2-6 | . | . | TRBV5-4
CASGGAGPYEQYF | TGTGCCAGCGGTGGGGCGGGACCCTACGAGCAGTACTTC | TRBJ2-7 | many | . | TRBV6-1
CASSLYSGMNTEAFF | TGTGCCAGCAGTTTATATTCGGGGATGAACACTGAAGCTTTCTTT | TRBJ1-1 | many | . | TRBV28
CASSSPLGVMEQYF | TGTGCCAGCAGTTCCCCCTTGGGAGTAATGGAGCAGTACTTC | TRBJ2-7 | . | . | TRBV12-3/TRBV12-4
CASGGAIGGFF | TGTGCCAGCGGGGGGGCGATAGGAGGTTTCTTT | TRBJ1-1 | many | . | TRBV7-8
CASSREMTSGNTGELFF | TGCGCCAGCAGCCGAGAGATGACTAGCGGTAACACCGGGGAGCTGTTTTTT | TRBJ2-2 | many | TRBD2 | TRBV5-1
CASSGGSYGHTF | TGTGCCAGCAGTGGGGGCAGCTATGGCCACACCTTC | TRBJ1-2 | . | . | TRBV6-1
CASSGDRDNNYEQYF | TGTGCCAGCAGCGGAGACCGGGACAATAACTACGAGCAGTACTTC | TRBJ2-7 | few | . | TRBV9
CASSVEGGGAFF | TGTGCCAGCAGCGTAGAGGGAGGTGGCGCTTTCTTT | TRBJ1-1 | . | . | TRBV9
CASSPLAGGESSYEQHF | TGTGCCAGCAGCCCCCTAGCGGGGGGCGAGAGCTCCTACGAGCAGCACTTC | TRBJ2-7 | . | TRBD2 | TRBV6-2/TRBV6-3
CASSQDPGPNQPQHF | TGTGCCAGCAGCCAGGACCCGGGGCCAAATCAGCCCCAGCATTTT | TRBJ1-5 | many | . | TRBV3-1
CSARVGGSTYEQYF | TGCAGTGCTAGAGTGGGGGGGTCGACCTACGAGCAGTACTTC | TRBJ2-7 | many | TRBD2 | TRBV20-1
CASSFMGNGNTEAFF | TGTGCCAGCAGTTTCATGGGGAATGGGAACACTGAAGCTTTCTTT | TRBJ1-1 | . | . | TRBV28
CAWSVGGQPQHF | TGTGCCTGGAGTGTCGGAGGGCAGCCCCAGCATTTT | TRBJ1-5 | many | . | TRBV30
CASSLALLAVSYNEQFF | TGTGCCAGCAGCTTGGCCCTCCTAGCGGTTTCCTACAATGAGCAGTTCTTC | TRBJ2-1 | many | TRBD2 | TRBV5-5
CATSKAQGTEAFF | TGTGCCACCAGTAAGGCCCAGGGAACTGAAGCTTTCTTT | TRBJ1-1 | many | . | TRBV24-1
CASSALGQIYSYGYTF | TGTGCCAGCAGCGCTTTGGGACAGATATACTCCTATGGCTACACCTTC | TRBJ1-2 | . | TRBD1 | TRBV5-6
CASSFLRTGAGEAFF | TGTGCCAGCAGCTTCCTGCGTACTGGGGCAGGTGAAGCTTTCTTT | TRBJ1-1 | many | . | TRBV7-8
CASTQGDRNEQFF | TGTGCCAGCACTCAGGGGGATCGCAATGAGCAGTTCTTC | TRBJ2-1 | many | TRBD1 | TRBV6-1
CASSSPQGLADTDTQYF | TGTGCCAGCAGTTCCCCCCAGGGACTAGCGGACACAGATACGCAGTATTTT | TRBJ2-3 | many | TRBD2 | TRBV28
CASSTTGPNSPLHF | TGTGCCAGTAGTACGACAGGACCAAATTCACCCCTCCACTTT | TRBJ1-6 | . | . | TRBV19
CATSDTGRSGARGTQYF | TGTGCCACCAGTGACACCGGGAGAAGCGGGGCCCGGGGGACCCAGTACTTC | TRBJ2-5 | . | TRBD2 | TRBV24-1
CASSQVRGPKHF | TGCGCCAGCAGCCAAGTTCGGGGCCCTAAGCATTTT | TRBJ1-5 | many | . | TRBV4-1
CASSPHLLADTQYF | TGTGCCAGCAGCCCTCACCTTCTAGCAGATACGCAGTATTTT | TRBJ2-3 | many | . | TRBV7-3
CAISDGSGSGETQYF | TGTGCCATCAGTGACGGTAGCGGGAGCGGCGAGACCCAGTACTTC | TRBJ2-5 | many | TRBD2 | TRBV10-3
CASSDPLGEGSTEAFF | TGTGCCAGCAGTGACCCGCTGGGGGAGGGGAGCACTGAAGCTTTCTTT | TRBJ1-1 | . | . | TRBV25-1
CASSPDRVTYNEQFF | TGTGCCAGCTCACCGGACAGGGTCACCTACAATGAGCAGTTCTTC | TRBJ2-1 | many | TRBD1 | TRBV18
CAWSIGSSYEQYF | TGTGCCTGGAGTATAGGAAGCTCCTACGAGCAGTACTTC | TRBJ2-7 | many | . | TRBV30
CASPRDLNTEAFF | TGTGCCAGCCCCCGGGATTTGAACACTGAAGCTTTCTTT | TRBJ1-1 | many | . | TRBV6-1
CASSQSGGFEGYTF | TGTGCCAGCAGCCAATCTGGGGGATTCGAGGGCTACACCTTC | TRBJ1-2 | . | . | TRBV16
CASSPGQGVKTQYF | TGTGCCAGCAGTCCGGGACAGGGAGTTAAGACCCAGTACTTC | TRBJ2-5 | few | TRBD1 | TRBV6-1
CASRRGTANTEAFF | TGCGCCAGCAGACGAGGGACAGCGAACACTGAAGCTTTCTTT | TRBJ1-1 | many | TRBD1 | TRBV5-1
CASSKERGNGYTF | TGTGCCAGCAGCAAGGAGCGCGGGAATGGCTACACCTTC | TRBJ1-2 | . | . | TRBV7-3
CSARVAGGQPQHF | TGCAGTGCTAGAGTGGCGGGCGGACAGCCCCAGCATTTT | TRBJ1-5 | many | . | TRBV20-1
CASSPGLPSGNTIYF | TGTGCCAGCAGCCCCGGACTCCCGTCTGGAAACACCATATATTTT | TRBJ1-3 | many | . | TRBV13
CATYRERVGGNEQFF | TGTGCCACCTACCGGGAGAGGGTTGGGGGGAATGAGCAGTTCTTC | TRBJ2-1 | many | . | TRBV27
CASSFPFRNTEAFF | TGTGCCAGCAGTTTCCCCTTCAGGAACACTGAAGCTTTCTTT | TRBJ1-1 | many | . | TRBV28
CASSWDRDNEQFF | TGTGCCAGCAGCTGGGACAGGGACAATGAGCAGTTCTTC | TRBJ2-1 | many | TRBD1 | TRBV7-2
CASRLAGPDTQYF | TGTGCCAGCAGGCTAGCGGGGCCAGATACGCAGTATTTT | TRBJ2-3 | many | TRBD2 | TRBV28
CATLSTSRGTGELFF | TGTGCCACCCTATCGACTAGCCGGGGAACCGGGGAGCTGTTTTTT | TRBJ2-2 | many | TRBD2 | TRBV15
CASTLGFWPSGELFF | TGTGCCAGCACCCTCGGGTTTTGGCCCTCCGGGGAGCTGTTTTTT | TRBJ2-2 | . | . | TRBV11-2
CASSPWKAGTSYEQYF | TGTGCCAGCAGCCCTTGGAAAGCGGGAACCTCCTACGAGCAGTACTTC | TRBJ2-7 | many | TRBD2 | TRBV6-2/TRBV6-3
CASRPARGAIYEQYF | TGTGCCAGCAGACCCGCTCGGGGGGCCATCTACGAGCAGTACTTC | TRBJ2-7 | many | . | TRBV6-1
CASSNGRGVEAFF | TGTGCCAGCAGTAACGGCCGCGGAGTTGAAGCTTTCTTT | TRBJ1-1 | many | . | TRBV3-1
CASSTSGLRNTIYF | TGTGCCAGCAGCACCTCAGGGTTACGAAACACCATATATTTT | TRBJ1-3 | . | . | TRBV9
CASRRQGPTDTQYF | TGTGCCAGCAGGCGACAGGGCCCAACAGATACGCAGTATTTT | TRBJ2-3 | many | TRBD1 | TRBV2
CASSEVETSGGYEQYF | TGTGCCAGCAGTGAAGTTGAGACTAGCGGGGGTTACGAGCAGTACTTC | TRBJ2-7 | . | TRBD2 | TRBV6-1
CASSLAEGGGRGNTEAFF | TGTGCCAGCAGCTTGGCCGAAGGCGGGGGGAGGGGGAACACTGAAGCTTTCTTT | TRBJ1-1 | few | . | TRBV5-6
CASSYSGGEHEKLFF | TGTGCCAGCAGTTACAGTGGTGGGGAACACGAAAAACTGTTTTTT | TRBJ1-4 | few | . | TRBV6-4
CASHLERTSYEQYF | TGTGCCAGTCATTTAGAACGAACGTCCTACGAGCAGTACTTC | TRBJ2-7 | many | . | TRBV6-2/TRBV6-3
CASTVNAGGIGGEQYF | TGTGCCAGCACAGTGAACGCGGGAGGGATTGGAGGCGAGCAGTACTTC | TRBJ2-7 | many | TRBD2 | TRBV2
CASSQGKGKAFF | TGTGCCAGCAGCCAAGGGAAGGGTAAAGCTTTCTTT | TRBJ1-1 | many | . | TRBV3-1
CASRVSGSRTGELFF | TGCGCCAGCAGAGTCAGCGGGAGTAGAACCGGGGAGCTGTTTTTT | TRBJ2-2 | once | TRBD2 | TRBV4-3